The 25 T cell receptor beta chains in this list originate from one sample, sequenced in a study of shared clonotypes between healthy human individuals. It was CD45RO-negative cells, positively selected for CCR7, that made up naive CD8 cells, with terminally differentiated effector memory CD45RA+ cells excluded. The repertoire was sequenced with immunoSEQ multiplex PCR; TCRdb's copy has only in-frame clones and lacks some. The table records under 1 million clones, more than 85% of them present only once. Sequences were obtained from naive CD8+ T cells sorted from blood. All receptors derive from a man aged 30 to 45 in good health.

V usage is TRBV29-1 and J usage is TRBJ2-3, with TRBD2 as a possible D gene (5 bases). V lost 6 bases and J 0 bases, leaving 13 bases between the germline ends. This CDR3 comprises 14 residues. Germline V CDR1 and CDR2: SQVTM, ANQGSEA. The CDR3 nucleotides read TGCAGCGTCTCGAGGGCCGCTAGCACAGATACGCAGTATTTT. Its translation is CSVSRAASTDTQYF.

The chain employs TRBV20-1 and TRBJ2-1; 8 bases map to TRBD1. Germline-derived CDR1 and CDR2 are DFQATT and SNEGSKA (reference sequence). The CDR3 runs 10 residues. The CDR3 reads CIPQGAEQFF. In DNA, the CDR3 is TGCATTCCCCAGGGGGCTGAGCAGTTCTTC.

V gene TRBV7-9 combines with J gene TRBJ2-1, with D possibly TRBD2 on 5 matching bases. Germline CDR1 is SEHNR and CDR2 is FQNEAQ (reference sequence). The CDR3 has 13 amino acids. V was clipped by 9 bases and J by 4 bases, with 13 bases between them. The CDR3 protein is CASRPAGYNEQFF. The CDR3 DNA reads as TGTGCCAGTCGCCCCGCGGGTTACAATGAGCAGTTCTTC.

The chain is built from TRBV4-1 and TRBJ2-7; tentatively, D is TRBD2 (6 bases). The germline V and J ends were trimmed by 0 bases and 4 bases, with 10 bases remaining between them. This CDR3 has 14 residues. CDR1 and CDR2 from the germline V gene are MGHRA and YSYEKL. The CDR3 spells CASSQETGEYEQYF. The CDR3 region has the DNA TGCGCCAGCAGCCAAGAGACGGGAGAGTACGAGCAGTACTTC.

V is TRBV18 and J is TRBJ2-7; 10 bases line up with TRBD2. Germline CDR1 is KGHSH and CDR2 is LQKENI. The CDR3 spans 15 residues. The ends lost 3 bases at V and 5 bases at J; junction bases unmatched: 7. The CDR3 sequence is CASSPRTSGENEQYF. CDR3 coding DNA: TGTGCCAGCTCACCTCGGACTAGCGGAGAAAACGAGCAGTACTTC.

The chain carries TRBV2 and TRBJ1-2, with 8 bases identical to TRBD1. The trim removed 10 bases at V and 0 bases at J, leaving 7 bases unmatched. The CDR3 sequence is 14 residues long. Germline V gene sequence: CDR1 SNHLY, CDR2 FYNNEI. The CDR3 here is CATQGALANYGYTF. CDR3 nucleotides: TGTGCCACTCAGGGGGCGTTAGCTAACTATGGCTACACCTTC.

The chain uses TRBV7-8 and TRBJ2-1; 9 nucleotides agree with TRBD2. The CDR3 has 15 amino acids. J lost 6 bases, V lost 5 bases, and 8 bases had no gene match. Germline lookup yields CDR1 SGHVS and CDR2 FQNEAQ. The CDR3 is CASSPTTSGLNEQFF. The DNA for the CDR3 is TGTGCCAGCAGCCCCACGACTAGCGGACTCAATGAGCAGTTCTTC.

The chain is built from TRBV4-1 and TRBJ2-1; 8 bases are shared with TRBD2. V dropped 0 bases and J dropped 8; count of bases not matched to a gene: 9. The CDR3 spans 16 residues. Germline V gene lookup returns CDR1 MGHRA and CDR2 YSYEKL. This chain's CDR3 is CASSQDRAGEDDEQFF. CDR3 nucleotide sequence: TGCGCCAGCAGCCAAGACCGAGCGGGAGAAGATGATGAGCAGTTCTTC.

The CDR3 here is CASSVDSERYTQYF. CDR3 bases: TGTGCCAGCAGCGTAGATAGCGAGAGGTATACGCAGTATTTT. The J gene is TRBJ2-3, the V gene TRBV9, with D maybe TRBD2 (5 bases). CDR3 size: 14 residues. Germline V gene sequence: CDR1 SGDLS, CDR2 YYNGEE. V lost 0 bases to trimming and J lost 7 bases, with 12 bases between them. Full variable domain (missing parts from reference TRBV9 and TRBJ2-3): DSGVTQTPKHLITATGQRVTLRCSPRSGDLSVYWYQQSLDQGLQFLIQYYNGEERAKGNILERFSAQQFPDLHSELNLSSLELGDSALYFCASSVDSERYTQYFGPGTRLTVL.

Turning to this clone: This CDR3 is also generated by other DNA sequences in the sample. The chain carries TRBV4-1 and TRBJ2-7, with a possible D match to TRBD2 (6 bases). The V end lost 1 base, the J end lost 1 base, and 8 bases lay between the germline ends. CDR1 is MGHRA and CDR2 is YSYEKL in the germline V gene. This CDR3 contains 14 residues. CDR3 region: CASSQVGGSYEQYF. In nucleotides, the CDR3 is TGCGCCAGCAGCCAAGTCGGGGGATCCTACGAGCAGTACTTC.

The chain employs TRBV11-2 and TRBJ2-7; TRBD1 aligns across 9 bases. CDR1 is SGHAT, CDR2 FQNNGV, per germline. The CDR3 spans 14 residues. V lost 4 bases, J lost 3 bases, and 4 bases stayed unmatched. This chain's CDR3 is CASSYWTGDYEQYF. The DNA for the CDR3 is TGTGCCAGCAGCTATTGGACAGGGGACTACGAGCAGTACTTC.

The genes are TRBV27 and TRBJ2-1; TRBD1 is a possible D gene (6 bases). With 5 bases removed from V and 5 bases from J, the gap between germline ends came to 19 bases. Germline CDR1 MNHEY, CDR2 SMNVEV (reference sequence). The CDR3 sequence is 16 residues long. CDR3 in DNA: TGTGCCAGCAGTAGAATGGGGGCCAGACCCAACAATGAGCAGTTCTTC. It is translated as CASSRMGARPNNEQFF.

The chain couples TRBV28 to TRBJ2-2; D is perhaps TRBD2 (6 bases). The CDR3 is made up of 15 amino acids. V lost 7 bases and J lost 7, with 19 bases in between. The germline V gene has CDR1 MDHEN and CDR2 SYDVKM. The CDR3 DNA reads TGTGCCAGCAATCCCCTAGCGACGGGCCTCGGGGAGCTGTTTTTT. Its protein product is CASNPLATGLGELFF.

The V gene is TRBV27, the J gene TRBJ2-5, with D possibly being TRBD2 (6 bases). V shed 6 bases and J shed 2 bases, with 10 bases lying between them. Germline CDR1 MNHEY, CDR2 SMNVEV (reference sequence). The CDR3 consists of 13 residues. CDR3 region: CASRAGRQETQYF. DNA of the CDR3: TGTGCCAGCAGAGCAGGGAGGCAAGAGACCCAGTACTTC.

J is TRBJ2-7 and V is TRBV28, with D perhaps being TRBD1 or TRBD2 (5 bases each). Trimming stripped 5 bases from V and 0 bases from J, with 17 bases between. CDR3 length: 16 residues. In germline, CDR1 is MDHEN, CDR2 SYDVKM. CDR3 loop: CASSLLSWGSSYEQYF. CDR3 sequence (DNA): TGTGCCAGCAGTCTCCTTTCGTGGGGGAGCTCCTACGAGCAGTACTTC. The full variable domain, rest sourced from reference TRBV28 and TRBJ2-7, is DVKVTQSSRYLVKRTGEKVFLECVQDMDHENMFWYRQDPGLGLRLIYFSYDVKMKEKGDIPEGYSVSREKKERFSLILESASTNQTSMYLCASSLLSWGSSYEQYFGPGTRLTVT.

This clone was seen once. Here the CDR3 reads CASRYGGVGSYEQYF. DNA of the CDR3: TGTGCCAGCAGGTATGGGGGGGTAGGATCCTACGAGCAGTACTTC. The chain couples TRBV7-9 to TRBJ2-7; 7 bases align to TRBD2. CDR3 length: 15 amino acids. J lost 1 base, V lost 6 bases, and 9 bases had no gene match. Germline loops: CDR1 SEHNR, CDR2 FQNEAQ (reference sequence).

The CDR3 sequence is CASSRGDSTYEQYF. CDR3 in DNA: TGTGCCAGCAGCAGGGGGGACAGTACCTACGAGCAGTACTTC. The chain links TRBV5-5 to TRBJ2-5, with D tentatively TRBD1 (7 bases). The J call may be faulty, since TRBJ2-7 better matches the DNA end. Per germline, CDR1 SGHKS and CDR2 YYEKEE (reference sequence). The CDR3 length is 14 residues.

The CDR3 coding sequence is TGTGCCAGCAGCTTCGGACACCCCAATGAGCAGTTCTTC. It is translated as CASSFGHPNEQFF. The chain couples TRBV7-9 to TRBJ2-1, with a weak D call TRBD1 (5 bases). Germline V gives CDR1 SEHNR, CDR2 FQNEAQ (reference sequence). V was clipped by 3 bases and J by 6 bases, with 9 bases between them. This CDR3 region has 13 residues. Filled out from reference TRBV7-9 and TRBJ2-1, the complete variable domain reads DTGVSQNPRHKITKRGQNVTFRCDPISEHNRLYWYRQTLGQGPEFLTYFQNEAQLEKSRLLSDRFSAERPKGSFSTLEIQRTEQGDSAMYLCASSFGHPNEQFFGPGTRLTVL.

The V call is TRBV10-3, the J call TRBJ2-7, with 7 nucleotides matching TRBD1. This CDR3 is 16 amino acids long. The germline V gene has CDR1 ENHRY and CDR2 SYGVKD. V lost 11 bases and J lost 0; bases outside the gene matches: 16. The CDR3 loop is CAAWDSLKTGSYEQYF. The CDR3 region has the DNA TGTGCCGCCTGGGACAGCTTGAAGACCGGCTCCTACGAGCAGTACTTC.

The V gene is TRBV9, the J gene TRBJ1-2; the D gene is possibly TRBD1 (6 bases). Trimming pared 4 bases from V and 6 bases from J, leaving 10 bases between. The CDR3 sequence is 12 residues long. Germline lookup yields CDR1 SGDLS and CDR2 YYNGEE. The DNA for the CDR3 is TGTGCCAGCAGCTCACGGACAGATGGCTACACCTTC. This encodes CASSSRTDGYTF.

The genes are TRBV10-3 and TRBJ2-3, with a weak D call TRBD2 (5 bases). The CDR3 loop spans 14 amino acids. Trimming took off 3 bases at V and 5 bases at J, with 12 bases between the two ends. Germline V lookup: CDR1 ENHRY, CDR2 SYGVKD. In DNA, the CDR3 is TGTGCCATCAGTGAAGGTGGGAGTCAAGATACGCAGTATTTT. Amino acid sequence: CAISEGGSQDTQYF.

The chain uses TRBV5-6 and TRBJ1-1; D gene uncertain. The germline V gene has CDR1 SGHDT and CDR2 YYEEEE. This CDR3 contains 14 residues. The V gene lost 0 bases and the J gene lost 0 bases, with 6 bases spanning the gap. CDR3 loop: CASSLGLVNTEAFF. As DNA, the CDR3 is TGTGCCAGCAGCTTGGGCTTAGTGAACACTGAAGCTTTCTTT.

The V call is TRBV9, the J call TRBJ1-4, with 12 bases identical to TRBD1. Unmatched junction bases numbered 13, after V lost 1 base and J lost 3 bases. CDR1 is SGDLS, CDR2 YYNGEE, per germline. The CDR3 covers 20 residues. CDR3 sequence (DNA): TGTGCCAGCAGCGTACCCCCTAGGGGACAGGGGGCTCTTGCTAATGAAAAACTGTTTTTT. It codes for CASSVPPRGQGALANEKLFF.

The chain is built from TRBV10-2 and TRBJ2-7, with no clear D. This CDR3 is built from 14 residues. Germline values: CDR1 WSHSY, CDR2 SAAADI. V lost 4 bases to trimming and J lost 2 bases, with 12 bases between them. CDR3 residues: CASSATRGAYEQYF. CDR3 nucleotides: TGCGCCAGCAGTGCAACAAGAGGAGCCTACGAGCAGTACTTC.

This clone was seen only a few times. The V call is TRBV4-3, the J call TRBJ2-2; D is perhaps TRBD1 (5 bases). Trimming cost V 4 bases and J 1 base, with 10 bases left between them. Germline V CDR1 and CDR2: LGHNA, YSLEER. The CDR3 loop spans 15 amino acids. The CDR3 DNA sequence: TGCGCCAGCAGCCCCAGGGTGGGGAACACCGGGGAGCTGTTTTTT. This sequence encodes CASSPRVGNTGELFF.